What follows describes a single TCR beta chain. Its antigen is unknown. No base quality values were provided; no much bigger clone lies one nucleotide off. This entry is derived from a study of shared clonotypes between healthy human individuals (dated by TCRdb to the early 2020s). Looking at the study overall: The cohort included a few men and a couple of women between 18 and 49 years of age. For each donor, three plates each were used for CD4 naive and CD4 memory, two plates were used for CD8 naive, and one plate was used for CD8 memory. To estimate repertoire size and how much clonotype sharing occurs between individuals, the study deeply sequenced the blood TCR repertoires of five healthy adults. Each donor's leukapheresis produced roughly between about 0.8 and 10 billion PBMCs. To increase sequencing depth and limit assay-specific biases, TCR repertoire library preparation and sequencing were carried out by different laboratories using diverse techniques.

Study-wide conclusions, independent of this receptor: Estimated clonotype richness was generally larger for naive than for memory subsets. Compared with non-shared clonotypes, the clonotypes found in all four sorted-subset donors had higher generation probabilities. Pairwise subsampling led to the expectation that sequencing depth would affect the degree of clonotype sharing among donors. Even with the large sequencing depth, rarefaction of the sorted-subset datasets indicated that sequencing was incomplete. When several donors were compared, the shared fraction of clonotypes was about 5.5% for naive CD4, over 3% for naive CD8, 2.3% for memory CD4, and about 0.36% for memory CD8. Sampling was restricted to blood, and TCR repertoires in tissues likely differ from the TCR repertoires found in blood. The small number of donors limited the genetic and exposure-history diversity represented.

Using the deep immunoSEQ assay, TCR CDR3 regions were amplified from genomic DNA by multiplex PCR. Extracted genomic DNA from each cell subset was spread evenly across all wells of several immunoSEQ 96-well plates, with each plate serving as a replicate. For sorted subsets, 150 to 250 ng genomic DNA, equal to tens of thousands of T cell genomes, was loaded into each replicate PCR. The purified libraries were quantified using a Qubit 3.0 fluorometer, sized with a Bioanalyzer 2100, and then quantified again using the KAPA Library Quantification kit. Each immunoSEQ 96-well plate was sequenced on its own single-read 150-cycle Illumina NextSeq 550 flow cell. The paper's processing steps were these. Because the immunoSEQ output included only junctional sequences and no quality scores, the filtering could not be the same as the filtering used for full-length reads. To assign V/J genes and CDR3, sequences were annotated using PyIR, a Python wrapper for IgBLAST v1.9, with IMGT germline references. Reads were removed for weak V/J assignments (E-value above 1e-6), missing CDR3, stop codons, out-of-frame junctions, or ambiguous translated residues. A V3J clonotype was defined by an identical inferred V gene, J gene, and CDR3 amino acid sequence. The percentage overlap between two repertoires was calculated by dividing the number of shared unique clonotypes by the size of the smaller repertoire. Richness of each repertoire was evaluated using RTK rarefaction, the Chao1 estimator, and Recon v2.1 estimates of unobserved clonotypes. For all TCRbeta clonotypes obtained by the gDNA method from a few donors, generation probabilities were computed with OLGA. TCRdb took this table from immuneACCESS and kept in-frame rearrangements with V and J called. Such tables lack part of the clones; where checked against another copy, unresolved V genes explain under half of the gap, and the rest is unexplained. That table is the source of V, J and clone size, and D and trimming were worked out from the DNA. The sample profile shows about 2.1 million clones; approximately 94% of them were found once. Under 2% of the sample goes to the ten largest clones.

For the CD8 naive samples, CD45RO-negative cells were positively selected for CCR7, yielding a CD45RA+CCR7+ population from which TemRA cells were excluded. Healthy HIV-negative adults with no recently reported acute infections or vaccinations were included as donors. All donors were Caucasian adults living in Nashville, Tennessee, USA. Blood was collected by leukapheresis, and PBMCs were isolated by Ficoll-Histopaque density gradient centrifugation and then cryopreserved in liquid nitrogen vapor phase. Analytical flow cytometry was used to check the purity and quantity of every magnetically sorted T cell population. Each sorted fraction had its genomic DNA isolated and then quantified by UV absorbance on a Nanodrop 2000c. The CDR3 runs 15 amino acids, cysteine and phenylalanine included. Of the read, only the CDR3 DNA is kept; its 45 bases are in frame from base 1. Here V drops 6 bases and J drops 4 bases, and the junction holds 11 bases not matched to any gene. CDR1 and CDR2 (MDHEN, SYDVKM) derive from the germline V gene.

Input material: naive CD8+ T cells from PBMCs. Sample cell subset or site, as interpreted from the label and publication: CD45RA+CCR7+. The receptor chain draws on TRBV28 and TRBJ1-2; TRBD1 aligns with 7 central bases. The receptor comes from a young man in good health. Some clones in this sample may be carry-over from other donors' samples. The bases read TGTGCCAGCAGCCTGAATCCGGGACAGAGCTATGGCTACACCTTC. Protein translation: CASSLNPGQSYGYTF.